One and the same sample provided the 9 T cell receptor beta chains below, sequenced in a study of T cell changes during pregnancy in multiple sclerosis. Sequencing was performed with immunoSEQ multiplex PCR; in TCRdb, only in-frame clones are kept and a portion is missing. The profile shows 50,000 or so clones, around 92% of them singletons. The sequencing used CD4+ T cells from peripheral blood mononuclear cells, collected after pregnancy. These receptors all come from a female donor with multiple sclerosis, enrolled in a pregnancy study.

The chain carries TRBV5-1 and TRBJ1-2; the match to TRBD1 covers 8 bases. CDR1 is SGHRS and CDR2 is YFSETQ in the germline V gene. V gave up 4 bases and J gave up 8 bases; unmatched junction bases: 4. There are 12 residues in the CDR3. CDR3 sequence: CASSVDRVGYTF. CDR3 nucleotide sequence: TGCGCCAGCAGCGTGGACAGGGTCGGCTACACCTTC.

The J gene is TRBJ1-1, the V gene TRBV9, with D maybe TRBD1 (6 bases). From germline, CDR1 is SGDLS and CDR2 YYNGEE. This CDR3 spans 16 amino acids. Trimming stripped 3 bases from V and 0 bases from J, with 15 bases between. CDR3: CASSATGYGLNTEAFF. CDR3 in DNA: TGTGCCAGCAGCGCAACAGGGTATGGGTTGAACACTGAAGCTTTCTTT.

CDR3 region: CAISGQGGNGELFF. For the CDR3, the DNA is TGTGCCATCAGTGGACAGGGGGGCAACGGGGAGCTGTTTTTT. J is TRBJ2-2 and V is TRBV10-3; TRBD1 agrees at 9 bases. Trimming removed 4 bases from V and 7 bases from J; junction bases left unmatched: 4. Germline V gene sequence: CDR1 ENHRY, CDR2 SYGVKD. This CDR3 comprises 14 residues.

The chain recombines TRBV27 with TRBJ2-5; D possibly corresponds to TRBD2 (5 bases). Germline values: CDR1 MNHEY, CDR2 SMNVEV (reference sequence). The CDR3 is 14 residues long. V gave up 1 base and J gave up 5 bases, with 11 bases separating them. The CDR3 loop reads CASSLFGRGETQYF. Written as DNA, the CDR3 is TGTGCCAGCAGTTTATTCGGACGAGGGGAGACCCAGTACTTC.

This chain uses TRBV25-1 with TRBJ2-1, with D perhaps TRBD2 (6 bases). The CDR3 contains 15 residues. Germline CDR1 and CDR2: MGHDK and SYGVNS. Trimming cost V 4 bases and J 0 bases, with 10 bases left between them. The chain's CDR3 is CASSVPSASYNEQFF. The DNA of the CDR3 is TGTGCCAGCAGTGTCCCTAGCGCCTCCTACAATGAGCAGTTCTTC.

The rearrangement uses TRBV6-1 and TRBJ2-2; 8 nucleotides align to TRBD2. After removal of 3 bases from V and 4 bases from J, the junction contained 10 bases not matched to a gene. Germline V gene sequence: CDR1 MNHNS, CDR2 SASEGT. The CDR3 is made up of 17 amino acids. For the CDR3, the DNA is TGTGCCAGCAGTGACCGTTTTAGCGGGATTAGCACCGGGGAGCTGTTTTTT. It codes for CASSDRFSGISTGELFF.

This clone was counted a single time. The chain couples TRBV19 to TRBJ2-3; 7 bases map to TRBD1. From germline, CDR1 is LNHDA and CDR2 SQIVND (reference sequence). This CDR3 has 14 amino acids. V lost 3 bases, J lost 4 bases, and 4 bases stayed unmatched. In nucleotides, the CDR3 is TGTGCCAGTAGTATCTACAGGGGCCCAGATACGCAGTATTTT. This gives the protein CASSIYRGPDTQYF.

The CDR3 spells CASSLDHSAEVTF. The DNA of the CDR3 is TGTGCCAGCAGTTTGGATCACTCGGCGGAGGTGACCTTC. The V call is TRBV6-5, the J call TRBJ1-2; D uncertain. The V end was cut by 4 bases, the J end by 14 bases, with 20 bases between. The CDR3 totals 13 residues. Germline CDR1 and CDR2: MNHEY and SVGAGI.

This clone has just one count. The chain is built from TRBV27 and TRBJ2-3; D is uncertain. The CDR3 is made up of 13 amino acids. With 3 bases removed from V and 1 base from J, the gap between germline ends came to 5 bases. CDR1 is MNHEY and CDR2 is SMNVEV in the germline V gene (reference sequence). The CDR3 DNA follows: TGTGCCAGCAGTTTTCCGGGCACAGATACGCAGTATTTT. Encoded protein: CASSFPGTDTQYF.